The clone carrying this T cell receptor (beta chain) was counted once. Other DNA variants within this sample encode the same CDR3. This entry comes from a study of radiation and T cells in renal cell carcinoma. The CDR3 runs to 13 residues. The V end was cut by 0 bases, the J end by 5 bases, with 8 bases between. CDR1 and CDR2 (germline): SGDLS, YYNGEE. This sample's time point: blood 4 weeks post-SBRT, at nephrectomy. Noted treatment: 15 Gy SBRT to primary tumor, nephrectomy 4 weeks later. The patient's renal cell carcinoma had clear cell pathology. The protocol was immunoSEQ multiplex PCR, while the TCRdb copy is restricted to in-frame clones and leaves out a portion. The repertoire holds roughly 80,000 clones, with over 80% as singletons.

The clonotype comes from a woman aged 55-70 years with renal cell carcinoma. V gene TRBV9 combines with J gene TRBJ2-5; D call uncertain. This specimen was blood, taken from a patient whose treatment included radiotherapy and nephrectomy. Here the CDR3 reads CASSVALRETQYF. CDR3 nucleotide sequence: TGTGCCAGCAGCGTAGCTCTAAGGGAGACCCAGTACTTC.